This entry is about one TCR beta chain. The target antigen is unknown. CDR1 and CDR2 from the germline V gene are ENHRY and SYGVKD. V was shortened by 4 bases and J by 16 bases, with 17 bases between the two germline ends. There are 12 residues in the CDR3. This record belongs to a study of OX40 agonist ivuxolimab in advanced cancers. Study details: Partial responses, seen in three patients, involved one hepatocellular carcinoma and two cutaneous melanomas.

Study-wide findings and caveats: Some nonresponders additionally presented with little normalized T-cell clonal expansion.

Sequencing used immunoSEQ multiplex PCR; TCRdb keeps in-frame clones, though not all of them. This table has around 75,000 clones, approximately 81% appearing once. Sequencing was performed on CD4+ or CD8+ T cells sorted from blood, taken in a trial of the OX40 agonist ivuxolimab. The gene calls are TRBV10-3 and TRBJ2-4; perhaps D is TRBD1 or TRBD2 (5 bases each). The sequence was collected from an adult with an advanced solid tumor such as melanoma, head and neck, liver or kidney cancer. CDR3 nucleotides: TGTGCCATCAGTGGTGGGACCGCGCCCGAATACTTC. This gives the protein CAISGGTAPEYF.